These 26 T cell receptor beta chains were sequenced from one sample in a study of blood T cell repertoires in COVID-19. Using immunoSEQ multiplex PCR, the repertoire was profiled, and TCRdb retains in-frame clones only, with some absent. This sample has about 100,000 clones, with roughly 92% found just once. Specimen: peripheral blood. These receptors originate from a man between 65 and 85 years old with acute or convalescent COVID-19.

Only one count was recorded for this clone. J is TRBJ2-7 and V is TRBV3-1 (or the pseudogene TRBV3-2); a possible D gene is TRBD2 (6 bases). The CDR3 runs 16 residues. Trimming removed 6 bases at V and 3 bases at J, with 21 bases between. Germline values: CDR1 LGHDT, CDR2 YNNKEL (reference sequence). CDR3 loop: CASSSKFVGGNYEQYF. The CDR3 DNA sequence: TGTGCCAGCAGTTCCAAATTTGTGGGGGGAAACTACGAGCAGTACTTC.

The chain links TRBV6-5 to TRBJ2-7; 15 nucleotides align to TRBD2. Per the germline V gene, CDR1 is MNHEY and CDR2 is SVGAGI. This CDR3 region has 15 residues. V trimming: 6 bases; J trimming: 4 bases; junction bases outside the gene matches: 4. CDR3 in DNA: TGTGCCAGCAGGGGGGGACTAGCGGGAGGATACGAGCAGTACTTC. Amino acid sequence: CASRGGLAGGYEQYF.

The V gene is TRBV27, the J gene TRBJ1-6; no definite D call. CDR3 length equals 14 residues. The V end was cut by 1 base, the J end by 11 bases, with 12 bases between. Germline V gene data show CDR1 as MNHEY and CDR2 as SMNVEV (reference sequence). CDR3 DNA sequence: TGTGCCAGCAGTTTATTATTTGGGCAGACACCCCTCCACTTT. It specifies CASSLLFGQTPLHF.

The chain has TRBV6-5 and TRBJ1-5; tentatively, D is TRBD1 (5 bases). V shed 0 bases and J shed 4 bases, with 10 bases lying between them. This CDR3 region has 15 residues. Germline V lookup: CDR1 MNHEY, CDR2 SVGAGI. The CDR3 is CASSYSGGRNQPQHF. The CDR3 DNA is TGTGCCAGCAGTTACTCCGGGGGAAGGAATCAGCCCCAGCATTTT.

The chain carries TRBV28 and TRBJ2-1, with TRBD2 as a possible D gene (6 bases). Trimming cost V 0 bases and J 0 bases, with 18 bases left between them. The CDR3 extends over 19 amino acids. Germline V CDR1 and CDR2: MDHEN, SYDVKM. CDR3 DNA: TGTGCCAGCAGTTTATGGTCGGCTTACGGCGGGGACTCCTACAATGAGCAGTTCTTC. Its protein is CASSLWSAYGGDSYNEQFF.

The chain uses TRBV21-1 and TRBJ2-2; TRBD2, the D gene given by the table, was not confirmed from the DNA. TRBV21-1 is a recognized pseudogene. The CDR3 runs 12 residues. The CDR3 reads CASRMSDGELFF. The CDR3 nucleotides are TGTGCCAGCAGGATGAGTGACGGGGAGCTGTTTTTT.

This clone has just one count. This chain connects TRBV7-2 to TRBJ2-7, with 9 positions matching TRBD1. The CDR3 loop spans 14 amino acids. Trimming at V came to 5 bases and at J to 3 bases, leaving 5 bases not matched to a gene. Per germline, CDR1 SGHTA and CDR2 FQGNSA. In DNA form, the CDR3 reads TGTGCCAGCAGCCCTGGGACAGGGAACTACGAGCAGTACTTC. Its protein product is CASSPGTGNYEQYF. Full variable domain (remainder filled in from reference TRBV7-2 and TRBJ2-7): GAGVSQSPSNKVTEKGKDVELRCDPISGHTALYWYRQSLGQGLEFLIYFQGNSAPDKSGLPSDRFSAERTGGSVSTLTIQRTQQEDSAVYLCASSPGTGNYEQYFGPGTRLTVT.

CDR3 coding DNA: TGTGCCAGCAGCGTAGGTAGGACAGTAACAGATACGCAGTATTTT. Protein product: CASSVGRTVTDTQYF. J is TRBJ2-3 and V is TRBV9, with D possibly TRBD1 on 6 matching bases. This CDR3 comprises 15 residues. The V end lost 0 bases, the J end lost 3 bases, and 11 bases lay between the germline ends. CDR1 is SGDLS and CDR2 is YYNGEE in the germline V gene.

The CDR3 nucleotides read TGTGCCATCAGTACCGAAACAAAGGGGAATGAGCAGTTCTTC. It yields the protein CAISTETKGNEQFF. The chain carries TRBV10-3 and TRBJ2-1; D is perhaps TRBD1 (5 bases). The CDR3 is made up of 14 amino acids. Deletions cut 5 bases from V and 7 bases from J, with 15 bases between. Germline V lookup: CDR1 ENHRY, CDR2 SYGVKD.

The chain recombines TRBV13 with TRBJ2-7, with D possibly TRBD1 on 5 matching bases. The germline V gene encodes CDR1 PRHDT and CDR2 FYEKMQ (reference sequence). Trimming removed 6 bases from V and 4 bases from J, with 10 bases in between. The CDR3 is 12 residues long. CDR3 in DNA: TGTGCCAGCAGATCCCAGGGTTACGAGCAGTACTTC. This sequence encodes CASRSQGYEQYF.

This clone has a single count. V gene TRBV7-2 combines with J gene TRBJ2-4; 11 bases line up with TRBD2. The CDR3 consists of 18 residues. Germline trimming cut 1 base from V and 0 bases from J; bases unmatched to any gene: 5. Germline V CDR1 and CDR2: SGHTA, FQGNSA. The CDR3 DNA is TGTGCCAGCAGCTTAGGGGGACTAGCGGCCCTAGCCAAAAACATTCAGTACTTC. This translates into CASSLGGLAALAKNIQYF.

The V call is TRBV3-1 (or the pseudogene TRBV3-2), the J call TRBJ2-7, with 7 bases identical to TRBD1. With V trimmed by 5 bases and J by 0 bases, 10 bases remained unmatched. The CDR3 loop spans 16 amino acids. The germline CDR1 and CDR2 sequences are LGHDT and YNNKEL (reference sequence). For the CDR3, the DNA is TGTGCCAGCAGCGCCTACCGGGACAGAAGCTCCTACGAGCAGTACTTC. Its protein is CASSAYRDRSSYEQYF.

J is TRBJ1-6 and V is TRBV2, with D uncertain. The CDR3 has 16 amino acids. Germline V gene data show CDR1 as SNHLY and CDR2 as FYNNEI. The V and J ends lost 6 bases and 0 bases respectively, with 12 bases between them. CDR3 residues: CASREQYSSYNSPLHF. The CDR3 bases are TGTGCCAGCAGGGAACAGTACAGCTCCTATAATTCACCCCTCCACTTT.

This clone has just a few counts. The rearrangement links TRBV5-1 to TRBJ2-2; TRBD1 aligns across 11 bases. The V gene end was trimmed by 4 bases and the J gene end by 4 bases; junction bases not matched to a gene: 6. Per the germline V gene, CDR1 is SGHRS and CDR2 is YFSETQ. The CDR3 runs 16 residues. The CDR3 here is CASSPYGTGGTGELFF. The CDR3 region has the DNA TGCGCCAGCAGCCCTTACGGGACAGGGGGCACCGGGGAGCTGTTTTTT.

V gene TRBV5-1 combines with J gene TRBJ1-4; 7 bases match TRBD1. The CDR3 loop spans 14 amino acids. CDR1 is SGHRS, CDR2 YFSETQ, per germline. J gave up 4 bases and V 4 bases, and 4 bases lay outside the gene matches. The CDR3 region has the DNA TGCGCCAGCAGCAACGGACAGGATAATGAAAAACTGTTTTTT. Its translation: CASSNGQDNEKLFF.

The chain carries TRBV19 and TRBJ1-2, with D perhaps TRBD1 (6 bases). V lost 5 bases and J lost 7, with 14 bases in between. CDR1 and CDR2 (germline): LNHDA, SQIVND (reference sequence). This CDR3 has 13 residues. The CDR3 coding sequence is TGTGCCAGTAGTTGGGGGCTTCGGAGTGGCTACACCTTC. This codes for CASSWGLRSGYTF.

V is TRBV7-2 and J is TRBJ1-3; weak D call: TRBD1 (5 bases). The CDR3 totals 15 residues. Looked up from germline, CDR1 is SGHTA and CDR2 is FQGNSA. Trimming removed 6 bases at V and 4 bases at J, with 16 bases between. The CDR3 region has the DNA TGTGCCAGCAGGTTCGGACATTTGGACGGAAACACCATATATTTT. It is translated as CASRFGHLDGNTIYF.

The rearrangement joins TRBV5-1 to TRBJ2-1; D is possibly TRBD2 (8 bases). In germline, CDR1 is SGHRS, CDR2 YFSETQ. This CDR3 has 15 residues. V shed 4 bases and J shed 7 bases, with 18 bases lying between them. CDR3 nucleotides: TGCGCCAGCAGCCGGACAGGCGGGGGGCTTAATGAGCAGTTCTTC. Its translation: CASSRTGGGLNEQFF.

The chain couples TRBV6-4 to TRBJ1-4; possibly TRBD1 for D (5 bases). The germline V gene has CDR1 MRHNA and CDR2 SNTAGT. The length of the CDR3 is 14 residues. V was pared by 6 bases and J by 5 bases, with 13 bases between. The CDR3 here is CASRPDMRNEKLFF. In nucleotides, the CDR3 is TGTGCCAGCAGGCCGGACATGAGGAATGAAAAACTGTTTTTT.

V usage is TRBV27 and J usage is TRBJ1-5, with TRBD1 as a possible D gene (6 bases). The CDR3 consists of 16 residues. Trimming removed 4 bases from V and 3 bases from J, with 16 bases in between. From germline, CDR1 is MNHEY and CDR2 SMNVEV (reference sequence). The CDR3 coding sequence is TGTGCCAGCAGTTATGGACAGAAAGGGCCCAATCAGCCCCAGCATTTT. As protein: CASSYGQKGPNQPQHF.

The chain combines TRBV6-5 with TRBJ1-3; 7 nucleotides align to TRBD1. Germline trimming cut 7 bases from V and 5 bases from J; bases unmatched to any gene: 11. The germline V gene encodes CDR1 MNHEY and CDR2 SVGAGI. The CDR3 consists of 15 residues. The CDR3 sequence: CASKVDRDPRNTIYF. DNA for the CDR3: TGTGCCAGCAAGGTAGACAGGGATCCACGAAACACCATATATTTT.

The chain carries TRBV15 and TRBJ2-5; tentative D call: TRBD2 (6 bases). Germline CDR1 LNHNV, CDR2 YYDKDF (reference sequence). The length of the CDR3 is 15 residues. V was pared by 6 bases and J by 5 bases, with 19 bases between. The CDR3 sequence is CATSGGTQKRETQYF. CDR3 bases: TGTGCCACCAGTGGGGGGACCCAGAAGCGGGAGACCCAGTACTTC.

For this clone: At one of its ends the junction is not consistent with the germline gene, which may arise from a read error. This chain joins TRBV27 and TRBJ1-1; 7 bases are shared with TRBD1. The germline V gene has CDR1 MNHEY and CDR2 SMNVEV (reference sequence). The CDR3 runs 14 residues. The CDR3 is CASSSSGTERVVHF. For the CDR3, the DNA is TGTGCCAGCAGTTCTAGCGGGACAGAAAGGGTGGTTCACTTT.

The chain employs TRBV28 and TRBJ2-3; 9 bases are a match to TRBD2. Germline V gene lookup returns CDR1 MDHEN and CDR2 SYDVKM. J gave up 6 bases and V 8 bases, and 9 bases lay outside the gene matches. The CDR3 has 14 residues. CDR3 protein: CASSIAGVRDTQYF. The CDR3 bases are TGTGCCAGCTCCATAGCGGGAGTCAGGGATACGCAGTATTTT.

The chain couples TRBV2 to TRBJ2-5, with TRBD2 as a possible D gene (5 bases). V lost 4 bases and J 5 bases, leaving 17 bases between the germline ends. CDR1 SNHLY and CDR2 FYNNEI come from the germline V gene. CDR3 size: 15 residues. CDR3: CASSVRTGLGETQYF. The CDR3 DNA sequence: TGTGCCAGCAGTGTAAGGACTGGATTAGGGGAGACCCAGTACTTC.

This clone was seen only a few times. The chain uses TRBV7-9 and TRBJ2-7, with TRBD1 matching over 8 bases. Unmatched junction bases numbered 3, after V lost 8 bases and J lost 3 bases. Germline-derived CDR1 and CDR2 are SEHNR and FQNEAQ (reference sequence). The CDR3 totals 12 residues. The CDR3 DNA is TGTGCCAGCGCAACAGGGGGCTACGAGCAGTACTTC. Encoded protein: CASATGGYEQYF.